This TCR beta chain was identified during a study of human T cells and chemical hapten exposure. Time point specified: patch test 2, 6 weeks after DPC sensitization. Noted treatment: therapeutic diphenylcyclopropenone sensitization with weekly scalp DPC. Blood draws came before every patch-test application. V was cut by 0 bases and J by 2 bases, with 8 bases left in between. The germline V gene has CDR1 SGDLS and CDR2 YYNGEE. The CDR3 contains 14 residues. Authors' methods: Per sample, the median was about 88,000 TCRs, with values from approximately 25,000 to 650,000. One entry per CDR3 protein results from TCRdb running MiXCR on the RACE reads. TCRdb's processing, not the study's, gives the V and J calls here. The sample lists about 73,000 distinct CDR3 sequences, over 6.5% occurring once. This clonotype was recorded many times.

The chain combines TRBV9 with TRBJ1-1; D is unclear. This receptor was identified in a woman between 50 and 59 years old with alopecia areata. Some clones in this sample may be carry-over from other donors' samples. The material was whole blood, obtained in connection with sensitization to the hapten diphenylcyclopropenone (DPC). CDR3 in DNA: TGTGCCAGCAGCGTAGGAGCCAGTAACACTGAAGCTTTCTTT. As protein: CASSVGASNTEAFF.